This TCR beta chain was sequenced for a study of OX40 agonist ivuxolimab in advanced cancers. Study overall: Every 2 weeks, ivuxolimab was infused into the patients intravenously at between 0.01 and 10 mg/kg. Treatment received earlier with anti-PD-1, anti-PD-L1 or anti-CTLA-4 agents was allowed, and less than 45% had some.

In its sample, this clone ranks as medium-sized. Its antigen is as yet unknown. TCRdb's table, derived via immunoSEQ multiplex PCR, lists solely in-frame clones and lacks some. The profile shows some 80,000 clones, 70% to 90% of them singletons. The CDR3 spans 14 residues. Germline-derived CDR1 and CDR2 are SGHVS and FQNEAQ. With 3 bases removed from V and 0 bases from J, the gap between germline ends came to 8 bases. General study points: Researchers report that CD8+ T cells had, on average, more expanded clones than CD4+.

The chain recombines TRBV7-8 with TRBJ1-1, with D hard to call. Sequences were derived from CD4+ or CD8+ T cells sorted from blood, sampled in a trial of the OX40 agonist ivuxolimab. The receptor was derived from an adult with an advanced solid tumor such as melanoma, head and neck, liver or kidney cancer. CDR3 in amino acids: CASSFRGMNTEAFF. The CDR3 nucleotides are TGTGCCAGCAGCTTTAGAGGGATGAACACTGAAGCTTTCTTT. Variable domain in full (rest from reference TRBV7-8 and TRBJ1-1): GAGVSQSPRYKVAKRGQDVALRCDPISGHVSLFWYQQALGQGPEFLTYFQNEAQLDKSGLPSDRFFAERPEGSVSTLKIQRTQQEDSAVYLCASSFRGMNTEAFFGQGTRLTVV.